Detailed here is one T cell receptor (beta chain). The sample is drawn from a study of Ad26.COV2.S vaccination and SARS-CoV-2 variants. In germline, CDR1 is SGHNT, CDR2 YENEEA. V lost 7 bases, J lost 5 bases, and 14 bases lay in between. CDR3 length: 14 residues. Sample treatment: 15 to 20 received Ad26.COV2.S at low or high dose, single or two shots; about 5 received placebo; per-sample allocation not given. All samples were drawn on day 63, counting from the first vaccine or placebo injection. Whoever gave the sample was an adult aged 18-55 years in Boston. Sequenced by immunoSEQ multiplex PCR; TCRdb stores in-frame clones only, minus some. Here the sample spans about 400,000 clones, approximately 90% being singletons.

Sequenced here: peripheral blood, sampled in a trial of Ad26.COV2.S vaccine versus placebo. This rearrangement joins TRBV11-3 to TRBJ1-4; no reliable D call. The sequence was obtained from a person aged 18-60 years who received the Ad26.COV2.S COVID-19 vaccine or a placebo. The CDR3 coding sequence is TGTGCCAGCACTTCGCCCAGTTCGAATGAAAAACTGTTTTTT. Translating gives CASTSPSSNEKLFF.